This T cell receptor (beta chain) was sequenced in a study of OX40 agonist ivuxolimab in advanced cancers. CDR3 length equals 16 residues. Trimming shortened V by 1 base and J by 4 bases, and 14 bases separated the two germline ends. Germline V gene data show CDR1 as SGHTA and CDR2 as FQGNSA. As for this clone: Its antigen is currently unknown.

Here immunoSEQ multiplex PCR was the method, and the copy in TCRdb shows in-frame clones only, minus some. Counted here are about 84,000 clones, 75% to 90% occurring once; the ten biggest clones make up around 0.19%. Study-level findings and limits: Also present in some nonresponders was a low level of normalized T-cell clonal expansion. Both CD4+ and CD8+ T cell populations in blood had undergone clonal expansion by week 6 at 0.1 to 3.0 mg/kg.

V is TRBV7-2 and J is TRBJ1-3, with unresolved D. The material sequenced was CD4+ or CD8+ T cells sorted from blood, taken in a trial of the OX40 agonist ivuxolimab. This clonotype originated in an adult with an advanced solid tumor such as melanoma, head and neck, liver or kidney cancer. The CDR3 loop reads CASSLELVSGGNTIYF. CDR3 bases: TGTGCCAGCAGCTTAGAGTTGGTCTCCGGAGGAAACACCATATATTTT. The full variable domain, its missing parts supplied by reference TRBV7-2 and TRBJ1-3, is GAGVSQSPSNKVTEKGKDVELRCDPISGHTALYWYRQSLGQGLEFLIYFQGNSAPDKSGLPSDRFSAERTGGSVSTLTIQRTQQEDSAVYLCASSLELVSGGNTIYFGEGSWLTVV.